The 18 T cell receptor beta chains below come from one sample, sequenced in a study of shared clonotypes between healthy human individuals. It was CD45RO-negative cells, positively selected for CCR7, that made up naive CD8 cells, with terminally differentiated effector memory CD45RA+ cells excluded. The repertoire was sequenced with immunoSEQ multiplex PCR; TCRdb's copy has only in-frame clones and lacks some. Counted here are some 740,000 clones, 80% to 95% occurring once; the ten biggest clones make up more than 20%. Sequencing was done on a sample of naive CD8+ T cells sorted from blood. The receptor set was obtained from a man younger than 45 in good health.

The chain recombines TRBV5-6 with TRBJ1-4, with unresolved D. The germline V gene has CDR1 SGHDT and CDR2 YYEEEE. V was pared by 1 base and J by 0 bases, with 10 bases between. This CDR3 is built from 16 residues. CDR3 protein: CASSLLPGATNEKLFF. CDR3 coding DNA: TGTGCCAGCAGCTTGCTTCCGGGAGCAACTAATGAAAAACTGTTTTTT.

The chain combines TRBV7-7 with TRBJ2-1, with 10 nucleotides matching TRBD2. Germline trimming cut 4 bases from V and 9 bases from J; bases unmatched to any gene: 6. Germline V gives CDR1 SSHAT, CDR2 FNYEAQ (reference sequence). The CDR3 is 14 amino acids. CDR3 bases: TGTGCCAGCAGCTCCGGACTAGCGGAGGGTGAGCAGTTCTTC. It specifies CASSSGLAEGEQFF. The full variable domain, with the rest looked up from reference TRBV7-7 and TRBJ2-1, is GAGVSQSPRYKVTKRGQDVTLRCDPISSHATLYWYQQALGQGPEFLTYFNYEAQPDKSGLPSDRFSAERPEGSISTLTIQRTEQRDSAMYRCASSSGLAEGEQFFGPGTRLTVL.

This clone was observed a handful of times. This chain links TRBV4-3 with TRBJ2-1, with D unclear. The CDR3 consists of 16 residues. The V gene lost 0 bases and the J gene lost 0 bases, with 9 bases spanning the gap. CDR1 is LGHNA, CDR2 YSLEER, per germline. CDR3 in amino acids: CASSQEGGSSYNEQFF. CDR3 nucleotide sequence: TGCGCCAGCAGCCAAGAGGGCGGTAGCTCCTACAATGAGCAGTTCTTC.

The chain links TRBV11-2 to TRBJ2-2, with TRBD2 as a possible D gene (6 bases). The V gene's germline CDR1 is SGHAT and CDR2 FQNNGV. The germline V and J ends were trimmed by 8 bases and 4 bases, with 17 bases remaining between them. The CDR3 is 15 amino acids. The CDR3, as DNA: TGTGCCAGCCTTACCCGGGGGACGGCCACCGGGGAGCTGTTTTTT. The encoded protein is CASLTRGTATGELFF.

The chain joins TRBV4-1 to TRBJ2-3, with 12 bases identical to TRBD2. The germline CDR1 and CDR2 sequences are MGHRA and YSYEKL. The CDR3 has 16 amino acids. J lost 6 bases, V lost 6 bases, and 10 bases had no gene match. CDR3 nucleotide sequence: TGCGCCAGCAGTCTAAATCTAGCGGGAGGGCTTGATACGCAGTATTTT. The encoded protein is CASSLNLAGGLDTQYF.

This clone was observed once. The CDR3 loop reads CASSISTQAGNTIYF. In nucleotides, the CDR3 is TGTGCCAGTAGTATCTCGACCCAAGCGGGAAACACCATATATTTT. The rearrangement joins TRBV19 to TRBJ1-3; D call uncertain. Germline V gene sequence: CDR1 LNHDA, CDR2 SQIVND (reference sequence). V gave up 3 bases and J gave up 4 bases, with 13 bases separating them. The CDR3 is 15 amino acids.

The CDR3 loop is CASSLITVVSQYF. The CDR3 DNA reads TGTGCCAGCAGCTTAATTACAGTCGTGTCCCAGTACTTC. The V and J genes are TRBV7-9 and TRBJ2-5; D not resolved. Germline-derived CDR1 and CDR2 are SEHNR and FQNEAQ (reference sequence). V gave up 2 bases and J gave up 9 bases, with 13 bases separating them. The CDR3 is 13 amino acids.

This clone was seen once. This chain joins TRBV6-5 and TRBJ1-2; D not certain. The CDR3 loop spans 13 amino acids. V lost 7 bases and J lost 8, with 17 bases in between. Germline lookup yields CDR1 MNHEY and CDR2 SVGAGI. The CDR3 loop reads CASTPGGEDGYTF. The CDR3 DNA follows: TGTGCCAGCACCCCAGGCGGGGAGGACGGCTACACCTTC.

The chain links TRBV11-1 to TRBJ2-7; 12 bases line up with TRBD2. V shed 1 base, J shed 4 bases, and the junction held 2 bases outside the gene matches. The CDR3 has 15 amino acids. Germline V gives CDR1 SGHAT, CDR2 FQDESV (reference sequence). The DNA of the CDR3 is TGTGCCAGCAGCTTAGGACTAGCGGGAGTTTACGAGCAGTACTTC. Amino acid sequence: CASSLGLAGVYEQYF.

The rearrangement links TRBV27 to TRBJ2-3; TRBD2 matches at 10 bases. Trimming took 2 bases from V and 4 from J; bases not matched to a gene: 6. CDR1 is MNHEY, CDR2 SMNVEV, per germline (reference sequence). The CDR3 totals 16 residues. CDR3: CASSLGLAGVADTQYF. As DNA, the CDR3 is TGTGCCAGCAGTTTAGGGCTAGCGGGAGTCGCAGATACGCAGTATTTT.

Here the CDR3 reads CASSLPLGTREGDTEAFF. In DNA form, the CDR3 reads TGCGCCAGCAGCTTGCCTCTCGGGACCCGGGAAGGGGACACTGAAGCTTTCTTT. This rearrangement joins TRBV5-1 to TRBJ1-1; a possible D gene is TRBD1 (5 bases). Germline CDR1 reads SGHRS; CDR2 reads YFSETQ. The CDR3 loop spans 18 amino acids. The V and J ends lost 1 base and 3 bases respectively, with 22 bases between them. Complete variable domain (other parts from reference TRBV5-1 and TRBJ1-1): KAGVTQTPRYLIKTRGQQVTLSCSPISGHRSVSWYQQTPGQGLQFLFEYFSETQRNKGNFPGRFSGRQFSNSRSEMNVSTLELGDSALYLCASSLPLGTREGDTEAFFGQGTRLTVV.

This clone was recorded at least ten times. The chain carries TRBV28 and TRBJ2-1, with D unclear. The germline gives CDR1 MDHEN, CDR2 SYDVKM. V lost 7 bases to trimming and J lost 2 bases, with 12 bases between them. CDR3 length: 14 residues. This CDR3 is CASKVRGPYNEQFF. The CDR3 DNA reads TGTGCCAGCAAGGTGCGAGGCCCCTACAATGAGCAGTTCTTC. Complete variable domain (other parts from reference TRBV28 and TRBJ2-1): DVKVTQSSRYLVKRTGEKVFLECVQDMDHENMFWYRQDPGLGLRLIYFSYDVKMKEKGDIPEGYSVSREKKERFSLILESASTNQTSMYLCASKVRGPYNEQFFGPGTRLTVL.

The sample holds one count of this clone. CDR3 DNA: TGTGCCAGCAGCATGGGGGGATACTACGAGCAGTACTTC. Translated: CASSMGGYYEQYF. The chain is built from TRBV7-6 and TRBJ2-7; a weak D match, TRBD2 (6 bases). CDR1 is SGHVS, CDR2 FNYEAQ, per germline. The CDR3 is 13 amino acids. The germline V and J ends were trimmed by 5 bases and 3 bases, with 11 bases remaining between them.

V is TRBV29-1 and J is TRBJ1-1; D is ambiguous. The CDR3 is made up of 12 amino acids. Germline V gene lookup returns CDR1 SQVTM and CDR2 ANQGSEA. V was shortened by 4 bases and J by 4 bases, with 10 bases between the two germline ends. This CDR3 reads CSVGVSGTEAFF. CDR3 DNA sequence: TGCAGCGTTGGTGTTAGTGGCACTGAAGCTTTCTTT.

This clone was detected once. This chain links TRBV5-6 with TRBJ2-7, with TRBD1 as a possible D gene (5 bases). This CDR3 region has 14 residues. V lost 1 base, J lost 7 bases, and 15 bases lay in between. Germline lookup yields CDR1 SGHDT and CDR2 YYEEEE. The CDR3 loop is CASSLRSAGQEQYF. CDR3 bases: TGTGCCAGCAGCTTGAGGTCGGCAGGGCAAGAGCAGTACTTC.

The chain recombines TRBV7-9 with TRBJ2-1; D not certain. This CDR3 comprises 17 residues. The germline gives CDR1 SEHNR, CDR2 FQNEAQ (reference sequence). V gave up 3 bases and J gave up 4 bases, with 19 bases separating them. The CDR3 nucleotides are TGTGCCAGCAGCTTCGGAGAGGCCACGACTTTTTACAATGAGCAGTTCTTC. Translating gives CASSFGEATTFYNEQFF. Combining the CDR3 with reference TRBV7-9 and TRBJ2-1 gives the whole variable domain DTGVSQNPRHKITKRGQNVTFRCDPISEHNRLYWYRQTLGQGPEFLTYFQNEAQLEKSRLLSDRFSAERPKGSFSTLEIQRTEQGDSAMYLCASSFGEATTFYNEQFFGPGTRLTVL.

The V and J genes are TRBV27 and TRBJ2-7, with D possibly matching TRBD2 (6 bases). CDR3 length: 15 residues. From germline, CDR1 is MNHEY and CDR2 SMNVEV (reference sequence). Trimming took 2 bases from V and 0 from J, leaving 11 bases between them. CDR3 bases: TGTGCCAGCAGTTTAGCGGGATATCGCTCCTACGAGCAGTACTTC. Its protein product is CASSLAGYRSYEQYF.

The chain is built from TRBV11-2 and TRBJ2-5, with 13 bases lining up with TRBD2. The germline gives CDR1 SGHAT, CDR2 FQNNGV. The CDR3 extends over 17 amino acids. V lost 3 bases to trimming and J lost 0 bases; unmatched junction nucleotides: 4. The CDR3 bases are TGTGCCAGCAGCTTCCCCGGACTAGCGGGAGACCAAGAGACCCAGTACTTC. This gives the protein CASSFPGLAGDQETQYF.